Below, 27 T cell receptor beta chains from the same sample are listed, as sequenced in a study of shared clonotypes between healthy human individuals. The repertoire was sequenced with immunoSEQ multiplex PCR; TCRdb's copy has only in-frame clones and lacks some. The sample includes 950,000 to 1,100,000 clones, around three quarters seen only once; the top ten take roughly 0.55%. Material for sequencing was memory CD4+ T cells from PBMCs. Sample subset: CD45RA-negative fraction. These receptors were obtained from a man younger than 35 in good health. Some clones in this sample may be carry-over from other donors' samples.

The CDR3 is CASSLGLLAGSTDTQYF. In nucleotides, the CDR3 is TGTGCCAGCAGTTTAGGGCTCCTGGCGGGAAGCACAGATACGCAGTATTTT. V usage is TRBV28 and J usage is TRBJ2-3, with TRBD2 as a possible D gene (6 bases). V lost 2 bases and J lost 0, with 15 bases in between. CDR1 and CDR2 from the germline V gene are MDHEN and SYDVKM. This CDR3 spans 17 amino acids. Complete variable domain (other parts from reference TRBV28 and TRBJ2-3): DVKVTQSSRYLVKRTGEKVFLECVQDMDHENMFWYRQDPGLGLRLIYFSYDVKMKEKGDIPEGYSVSREKKERFSLILESASTNQTSMYLCASSLGLLAGSTDTQYFGPGTRLTVL.

Notes on this clone: At the DNA level, this CDR3 is encoded by other sequences in the same sample as well. The chain is built from TRBV29-1 and TRBJ1-5; 8 bases align to TRBD1. Per germline, CDR1 SQVTM and CDR2 ANQGSEA. CDR3 length: 13 amino acids. Trimming removed 7 bases from V and 2 bases from J; junction bases left unmatched: 4. The CDR3 protein is CSAQGAGNQPQHF. The CDR3 DNA sequence: TGCAGCGCCCAGGGGGCAGGCAATCAGCCCCAGCATTTT.

This rearrangement joins TRBV2 to TRBJ1-5; D might be TRBD1 (5 bases). CDR3 size: 14 residues. Germline lookup yields CDR1 SNHLY and CDR2 FYNNEI. V was clipped by 8 bases and J by 7 bases, with 18 bases between them. The CDR3 is CASGREGMGQPQHF. CDR3 nucleotides: TGTGCCAGCGGACGGGAGGGGATGGGGCAGCCCCAGCATTTT.

The genes are TRBV2 and TRBJ2-3; D uncertain. Germline CDR1 is SNHLY and CDR2 is FYNNEI. CDR3 length: 14 amino acids. Trimming took 6 bases from V and 0 from J, leaving 10 bases between them. The CDR3 DNA reads TGTGCCAGCAGCCTAACTACTAGCACAGATACGCAGTATTTT. This codes for CASSLTTSTDTQYF.

This clone appeared a single time. The V gene is TRBV7-3, the J gene TRBJ2-3; D is perhaps TRBD1 (6 bases). The CDR3 consists of 15 residues. Trimming shortened V by 5 bases and J by 0 bases, and 12 bases separated the two germline ends. The germline V gene encodes CDR1 SGHTA and CDR2 FQGTGA. The CDR3 is CASSRLGQSTDTQYF. CDR3 nucleotide sequence: TGTGCCAGCAGCCGACTCGGACAGAGCACAGATACGCAGTATTTT.

About this clone: Additional DNA sequences in this sample encode the identical CDR3. This sequence joins TRBV5-4 and TRBJ1-2, with 8 bases identical to TRBD1. Losses at the gene ends were 4 bases for V and 6 bases for J; bases not matched to a gene: 2. Germline values: CDR1 SGHNT, CDR2 YYREEE (reference sequence). This CDR3 region has 12 residues. The CDR3, as DNA: TGTGCCAGCAGCCCAGGGGGCGATGGCTACACCTTC. Residues: CASSPGGDGYTF.

V is TRBV7-8 and J is TRBJ1-2; no clear D. The CDR3 is 15 amino acids. Germline-derived CDR1 and CDR2 are SGHVS and FQNEAQ. The V end was cut by 0 bases, the J end by 0 bases, with 8 bases between. The CDR3 is CASSLASGANYGYTF. The CDR3 region has the DNA TGTGCCAGCAGCTTAGCGAGCGGAGCTAACTATGGCTACACCTTC.

In its sample, this clone was seen a few times. Other DNA sequences in the sample encode the same CDR3. This chain links TRBV5-1 with TRBJ1-2, with a weak D call TRBD1 (5 bases). The CDR3 length is 13 residues. Trimming stripped 0 bases from V and 6 bases from J, with 9 bases between. Germline CDR1 and CDR2: SGHRS and YFSETQ. The CDR3 bases are TGCGCCAGCAGCTTGGGTCAGGGAGATGGCTACACCTTC. Its protein product is CASSLGQGDGYTF.

This clone has at least ten counts. Other nucleotide sequences in the sample specify the same CDR3. This chain uses TRBV28 with TRBJ1-5; no reliable D call. CDR3 length: 13 amino acids. V lost 5 bases to trimming and J lost 0 bases, with 5 bases between them. Germline CDR1 and CDR2: MDHEN and SYDVKM. In DNA form, the CDR3 reads TGTGCCAGCAGTAGGGATAGCAATCAGCCCCAGCATTTT. It translates to CASSRDSNQPQHF.

The chain couples TRBV5-1 to TRBJ2-5, with D unclear. Trimming pared 5 bases from V and 2 bases from J, leaving 10 bases between. Germline-derived CDR1 and CDR2 are SGHRS and YFSETQ. CDR3 size: 13 residues. As DNA, the CDR3 is TGCGCCAGCAGTCCTACCACGCAAGAGACCCAGTACTTC. Amino acid sequence: CASSPTTQETQYF.

This chain links TRBV5-1 with TRBJ2-7; maybe TRBD1 (6 bases). V lost 0 bases to trimming and J lost 2 bases, with 12 bases between them. The CDR3 loop spans 15 amino acids. Germline values: CDR1 SGHRS, CDR2 YFSETQ. The CDR3 here is CASSLGDTGTYEQYF. The CDR3 nucleotides read TGCGCCAGCAGCTTGGGGGACACGGGCACCTACGAGCAGTACTTC.

This clone was picked up a small number of times. The V call is TRBV14, the J call TRBJ1-1; a weak D match, TRBD1 (5 bases). V lost 0 bases to trimming and J lost 0 bases, with 14 bases between them. The CDR3 runs 17 residues. Per the germline V gene, CDR1 is SGHDN and CDR2 is FVKESK. CDR3 coding DNA: TGTGCCAGCAGCCAAGAAAGCCCCGGGACGGTGAACACTGAAGCTTTCTTT. Its translation is CASSQESPGTVNTEAFF.

This chain uses TRBV21-1 with TRBJ1-1. TRBV21-1 is a pseudogene segment. The CDR3 is 14 residues long. The CDR3 here is CASSKARGAKGAFF. The CDR3 bases are TGTGCCAGCAGCAAAGCGAGAGGGGCAAAGGGAGCTTTCTTT.

This chain joins TRBV4-1 and TRBJ1-4; D remains ambiguous. This CDR3 is 15 amino acids long. Germline lookup yields CDR1 MGHRA and CDR2 YSYEKL. The V end was cut by 1 base, the J end by 11 bases, with 17 bases between. CDR3 in amino acids: CASSQAVQPAWKLFF. The CDR3 bases are TGCGCCAGCAGCCAAGCGGTGCAGCCGGCATGGAAACTGTTTTTT.

The chain links TRBV25-1 to TRBJ1-1; maybe TRBD1 (5 bases). This CDR3 region has 11 residues. Trimming removed 6 bases from V and 7 bases from J, with 9 bases in between. Germline-derived CDR1 and CDR2 are MGHDK and SYGVNS. The CDR3 is CASSAGGEAFF. Written as DNA, the CDR3 is TGTGCCAGCAGCGCGGGGGGTGAAGCTTTCTTT.

The genes are TRBV2 and TRBJ2-2; the D is unclear. The germline gives CDR1 SNHLY, CDR2 FYNNEI. V lost 6 bases, J lost 3 bases, and 17 bases lay in between. CDR3 length equals 16 residues. The CDR3 sequence: CASSPSIHPDTGELFF. The CDR3 DNA reads as TGTGCCAGCAGCCCCTCGATCCACCCGGACACCGGGGAGCTGTTTTTT.

V usage is TRBV7-7 and J usage is TRBJ2-5; TRBD2 aligns across 9 bases. The germline CDR1 and CDR2 sequences are SSHAT and FNYEAQ (reference sequence). Unmatched junction bases numbered 9, after V lost 5 bases and J lost 5 bases. CDR3 length equals 15 residues. This CDR3 reads CASSHGLAWGETQYF. For the CDR3, the DNA is TGTGCCAGCAGCCATGGACTAGCGTGGGGGGAGACCCAGTACTTC.

This sequence joins TRBV27 and TRBJ2-7, with a weak D call TRBD2 (6 bases). Per germline, CDR1 MNHEY and CDR2 SMNVEV (reference sequence). The CDR3 is made up of 14 amino acids. V lost 5 bases and J 4 bases, leaving 15 bases between the germline ends. DNA for the CDR3: TGTGCCAGCAGTACCCGGGACTCATTATACGAGCAGTACTTC. This gives the protein CASSTRDSLYEQYF.

The V call is TRBV7-2, the J call TRBJ1-3; 7 nucleotides align to TRBD1. V was pared by 5 bases and J by 2 bases, with 12 bases of the junction left unmatched. The germline V gene encodes CDR1 SGHTA and CDR2 FQGNSA. The CDR3 is 17 residues long. The CDR3 is CASSLNRGWLTGNTIYF. The CDR3 DNA is TGTGCCAGCAGCCTGAACAGGGGATGGTTGACTGGAAACACCATATATTTT. Full variable domain (remainder filled in from reference TRBV7-2 and TRBJ1-3): GAGVSQSPSNKVTEKGKDVELRCDPISGHTALYWYRQSLGQGLEFLIYFQGNSAPDKSGLPSDRFSAERTGGSVSTLTIQRTQQEDSAVYLCASSLNRGWLTGNTIYFGEGSWLTVV.

The CDR3 sequence: CASSEGSGETQYF. Here the CDR3 DNA reads TGTGCCAGCAGCGAAGGATCGGGAGAGACCCAGTACTTC. The rearrangement joins TRBV7-7 to TRBJ2-5; no reliable D call. The ends were cut back, 5 bases at V and 4 bases at J, with 11 bases in the middle. CDR1 SSHAT and CDR2 FNYEAQ come from the germline V gene (reference sequence). This CDR3 has 13 amino acids.

The V gene is TRBV5-4, the J gene TRBJ1-1; the D gene is possibly TRBD1 (5 bases). Germline CDR1 SGHNT, CDR2 YYREEE (reference sequence). Trimming stripped 4 bases from V and 6 bases from J, with 19 bases between. CDR3 length: 15 residues. In DNA form, the CDR3 reads TGTGCCAGCAGCCCAACTGGGGGGGTGGGCGCTGAAGCTTTCTTT. Translation: CASSPTGGVGAEAFF.

The chain recombines TRBV7-9 with TRBJ1-4; D gene unclear. Germline CDR1 reads SEHNR; CDR2 reads FQNEAQ (reference sequence). V shed 1 base and J shed 10 bases, with 13 bases lying between them. This CDR3 is built from 14 residues. The CDR3: CASSLGTTQGKLFF. The CDR3 DNA follows: TGTGCCAGCAGCTTAGGGACCACCCAAGGAAAACTGTTTTTT.

In this sample, this clone turned up once. CDR3 nucleotide sequence: TGCGCCAGCAGCTCTGAGGGCCACGAGCAGTACTTC. Its translation is CASSSEGHEQYF. The rearrangement uses TRBV5-1 and TRBJ2-7, with D maybe TRBD2 (5 bases). The ends were cut back, 3 bases at V and 5 bases at J, with 9 bases in the middle. CDR1 is SGHRS and CDR2 is YFSETQ in the germline V gene. This CDR3 has 12 residues.

Note on this clone: A much larger clonotype is one base distant, so this may be a read error. The V and J genes are TRBV6-1 and TRBJ2-6; D is unclear. With 5 bases removed from V and 2 bases from J, the gap between germline ends came to 4 bases. In germline, CDR1 is MNHNS, CDR2 SASEGT. CDR3 length: 13 amino acids. The CDR3 DNA follows: TGTGCCAGCAGTTTCCCTGGGGCCAACGTCCTGACTTTC. Amino acids: CASSFPGANVLTF.

A single count supports this clone. The chain links TRBV15 to TRBJ1-3, with a weak D call TRBD1 (6 bases). The ends were cut back, 3 bases at V and 0 bases at J, with 12 bases in the middle. The germline V gene has CDR1 LNHNV and CDR2 YYDKDF (reference sequence). The CDR3 sequence is 16 residues long. The CDR3 DNA follows: TGTGCCACCAGCAGGGGGGCGGCTGTCTCTGGAAACACCATATATTTT. It specifies CATSRGAAVSGNTIYF.

The chain uses TRBV4-2 and TRBJ1-1; a possible D gene is TRBD1 (6 bases). Germline CDR1 LGHNA, CDR2 YNFKEQ. CDR3 length: 14 residues. V lost 2 bases and J 2 bases, leaving 9 bases between the germline ends. CDR3 DNA: TGTGCCAGCAGCCAACCAGGGGACAACACTGAAGCTTTCTTT. Protein sequence: CASSQPGDNTEAFF.

This clone was counted a few times. The J gene is TRBJ2-5, the V gene TRBV5-6; TRBD2 matches 13 bases. The germline V gene has CDR1 SGHDT and CDR2 YYEEEE. The CDR3 totals 15 residues. After removal of 0 bases from V and 9 bases from J, the junction contained 5 bases not matched to a gene. The CDR3 coding sequence is TGTGCCAGCAGCTTGGGGACTAGCGGGAGTAGGGCCCAGTACTTC. This sequence encodes CASSLGTSGSRAQYF.